This TCR beta chain was retrieved from a study of blood T cell repertoires in COVID-19. Across the whole study: Both acute and convalescent COVID-19 samples were obtained from the United States, Italy and Spain. The cDNA or gDNA used as material had been derived from T cells, B-cell-depleted T cells, or PBMCs.

Trimming shortened V by 7 bases and J by 5 bases, and 12 bases separated the two germline ends. CDR3 length: 13 amino acids. The V gene's germline CDR1 is MNHEY and CDR2 SMNVEV (reference sequence). In the original processing: Estimation of nucleated cell counts relied on the amplification of reference gene primers. Produced via immunoSEQ multiplex PCR; TCRdb's table is partial and in-frame only. V and J calls and clone size are those listed in that table; D and trimming were worked out from the DNA. The sample carries some 330,000 clones, 85% to 90% recorded once. This TCR came from a woman in her forties or fifties with active or convalescent COVID-19. This rearrangement joins TRBV27 to TRBJ2-1; unclear D gene. The specimen was peripheral blood. The CDR3 sequence: CASTPRLHNEQFF. The CDR3 nucleotides read TGTGCCAGCACTCCCCGTCTTCACAATGAGCAGTTCTTC.